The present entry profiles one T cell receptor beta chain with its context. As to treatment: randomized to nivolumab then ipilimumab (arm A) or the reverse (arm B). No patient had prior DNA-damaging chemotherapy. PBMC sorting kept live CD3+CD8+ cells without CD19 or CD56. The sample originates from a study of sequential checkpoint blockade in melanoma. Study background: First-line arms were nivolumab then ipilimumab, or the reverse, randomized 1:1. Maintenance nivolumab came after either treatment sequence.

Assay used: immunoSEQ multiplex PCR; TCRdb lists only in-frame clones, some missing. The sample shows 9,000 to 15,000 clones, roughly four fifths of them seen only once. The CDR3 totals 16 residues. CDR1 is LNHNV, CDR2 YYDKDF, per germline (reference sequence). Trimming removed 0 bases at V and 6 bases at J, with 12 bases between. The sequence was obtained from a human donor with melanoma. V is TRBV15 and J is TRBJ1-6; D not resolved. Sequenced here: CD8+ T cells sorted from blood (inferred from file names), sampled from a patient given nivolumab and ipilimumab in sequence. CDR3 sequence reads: CATSRDLERVNSPLHF. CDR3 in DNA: TGTGCCACCAGCAGAGATTTAGAACGGGTTAATTCACCCCTCCACTTT.